These T cell receptor beta chains were read from a single sample in a study of a mutant IDH1 vaccine in newly diagnosed glioma. Data came from immunoSEQ multiplex PCR; TCRdb stores just in-frame clones and leaves some out. Here the sample spans approximately 100,000 clones, roughly 91% being singletons. For these TCRs, the target antigens are not known. The starting material was PBMCs, obtained from a glioma patient whose treatment included an IDH1 peptide vaccine. Receptors were obtained from a woman in her forties or fifties with glioma. The CDR3 runs from the conserved cysteine through the conserved F or W. The order of the fields is D gene, V gene, J gene, CDR3 DNA, CDR3 protein. A D gene is named only where the DNA matches it firmly.

D gene: TRBD2
V gene: TRBV5-1
J gene: TRBJ2-7
CDR3 DNA: TGCGCCAGCAGCCCCCCGGGAGCGGGAGGCTCCTACGAGCAGTACTTC
CDR3 protein: CASSPPGAGGSYEQYF

D gene: TRBD1
V gene: TRBV28
J gene: TRBJ2-4
CDR3 DNA: TGTGCCAGCAGTCCCCCGGACAGGGGGCCTGTCAAAAACATTCAGTACTTC
CDR3 protein: CASSPPDRGPVKNIQYF

D gene: -
V gene: TRBV4-2
J gene: TRBJ1-6
CDR3 DNA: TGTGCCAGCAGCCAAGCTCCCGGGACATCCTTCTCCTATAATTCACCCCTCCACTTT
CDR3 protein: CASSQAPGTSFSYNSPLHF

D gene: TRBD1
V gene: TRBV29-1
J gene: TRBJ2-7
CDR3 DNA: TGCAGCGCAGGGACAGGGGGCACCTACGAGCAGTACTTC
CDR3 protein: CSAGTGGTYEQYF

D gene: -
V gene: TRBV2
J gene: TRBJ1-4
CDR3 DNA: TGTGCCACCTTCTATTCGCCAACTAATGAAAAACTGTTTTTT
CDR3 protein: CATFYSPTNEKLFF

D gene: TRBD2
V gene: TRBV19
J gene: TRBJ2-5
CDR3 DNA: TGTGCCAGTAGTATCGGCGGGAGATCTGGTGAGACCCAGTACTTC
CDR3 protein: CASSIGGRSGETQYF

D gene: TRBD1
V gene: TRBV7-3
J gene: TRBJ2-2
CDR3 DNA: TGTGCCAGCAGAGGACAGGGCAACACCGGGGAGCTGTTTTTT
CDR3 protein: CASRGQGNTGELFF

D gene: TRBD1
V gene: TRBV6-6
J gene: TRBJ2-3
CDR3 DNA: TGTGCCAGCAGTTATTTGACAGGGGCAGATACGCAGTATTTT
CDR3 protein: CASSYLTGADTQYF

D gene: -
V gene: TRBV19
J gene: TRBJ2-6
CDR3 DNA: TGTGCCAGTAAGGGTTTAGGGAATGGGGCCAACGTCCTGACTTTC
CDR3 protein: CASKGLGNGANVLTF

D gene: -
V gene: TRBV28
J gene: TRBJ2-3
CDR3 DNA: TGTGCCAGCACGGGAGCGACCGATACGCAGTATTTT
CDR3 protein: CASTGATDTQYF

D gene: TRBD2
V gene: TRBV9
J gene: TRBJ2-5
CDR3 DNA: TGTGCCAGCAGCGTTAGCGGGAGGTCCCAAGAGACCCAGTACTTC
CDR3 protein: CASSVSGRSQETQYF